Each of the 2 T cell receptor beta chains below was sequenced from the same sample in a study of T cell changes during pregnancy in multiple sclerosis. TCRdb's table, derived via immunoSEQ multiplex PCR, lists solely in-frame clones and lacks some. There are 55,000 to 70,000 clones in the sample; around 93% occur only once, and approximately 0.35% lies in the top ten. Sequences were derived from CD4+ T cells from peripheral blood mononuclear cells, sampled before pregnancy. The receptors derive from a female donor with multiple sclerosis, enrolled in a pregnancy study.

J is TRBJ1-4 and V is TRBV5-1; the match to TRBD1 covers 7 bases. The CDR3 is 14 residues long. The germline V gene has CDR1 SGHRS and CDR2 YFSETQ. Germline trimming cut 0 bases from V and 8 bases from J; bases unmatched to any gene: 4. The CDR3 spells CASSLGTGGEKLFF. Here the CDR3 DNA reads TGCGCCAGCAGCTTGGGGACAGGAGGAGAAAAACTGTTTTTT.

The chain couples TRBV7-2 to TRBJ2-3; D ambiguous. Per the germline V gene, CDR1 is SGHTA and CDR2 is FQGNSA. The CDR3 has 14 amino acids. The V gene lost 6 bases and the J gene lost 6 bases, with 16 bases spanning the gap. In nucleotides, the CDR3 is TGTGCCAGCAGTCTAGACCTCACTTCGGATACGCAGTATTTT. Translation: CASSLDLTSDTQYF.